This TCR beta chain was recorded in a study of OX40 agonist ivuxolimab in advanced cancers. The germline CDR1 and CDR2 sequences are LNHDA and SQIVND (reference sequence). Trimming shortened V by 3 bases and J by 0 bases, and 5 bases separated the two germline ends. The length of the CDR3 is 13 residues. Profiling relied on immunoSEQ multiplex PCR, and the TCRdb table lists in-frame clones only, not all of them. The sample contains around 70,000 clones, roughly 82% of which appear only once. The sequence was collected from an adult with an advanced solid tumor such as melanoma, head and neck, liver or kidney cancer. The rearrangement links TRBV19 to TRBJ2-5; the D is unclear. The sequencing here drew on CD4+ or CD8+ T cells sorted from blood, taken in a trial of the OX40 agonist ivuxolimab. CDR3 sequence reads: CASSIMYQETQYF. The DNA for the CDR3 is TGTGCCAGTAGTATCATGTACCAAGAGACCCAGTACTTC.